One sample yielded the 31 T cell receptor beta chains listed below, sequenced in a study of a mutant IDH1 vaccine in newly diagnosed glioma. Documented time point: week 35, safety follow-up. A single vaccine dose contained 300 ug of mutant IDH1 20-mer peptide, and topical imiquimod was used with it. No antigens are known for them. The repertoire was sequenced with immunoSEQ multiplex PCR; TCRdb's copy has only in-frame clones and lacks some. The repertoire holds some 30,000 clones, with about four fifths as singletons. The sample consisted of PBMCs, taken from a glioma patient whose treatment included an IDH1 peptide vaccine. These receptor sequences come from a man aged 30-40 years with glioma.

The gene calls are TRBV19 and TRBJ1-2; D is perhaps TRBD1 (5 bases). The CDR3 is 14 residues long. The ends were cut back, 0 bases at V and 2 bases at J, with 7 bases in the middle. Germline V gene sequence: CDR1 LNHDA, CDR2 SQIVND (reference sequence). The CDR3 DNA reads as TGTGCCAGTAGTATAGATCAGGGCAACTATGGCTACACCTTC. Its protein product is CASSIDQGNYGYTF. The full variable domain, its missing parts supplied by reference TRBV19 and TRBJ1-2, is DGGITQSPKYLFRKEGQNVTLSCEQNLNHDAMYWYRQDPGQGLRLIYYSQIVNDFQKGDIAEGYSVSREKKESFPLTVTSAQKNPTAFYLCASSIDQGNYGYTFGSGTRLTVV.

This chain uses TRBV9 with TRBJ2-1, with TRBD2 matching 7 bases. The V and J ends lost 0 bases and 5 bases, in that order; junction bases with no gene match: 5. Germline loops: CDR1 SGDLS, CDR2 YYNGEE. CDR3 length: 15 residues. The CDR3 DNA sequence: TGTGCCAGCAGCGTAGTGCCTAGCGGAAACAATGAGCAGTTCTTC. This gives the protein CASSVVPSGNNEQFF.

The rearrangement joins TRBV30 to TRBJ1-2; 8 nucleotides agree with TRBD1. Trimming took 2 bases from V and 5 from J; bases not matched to a gene: 4. The CDR3 is 13 residues long. Germline V lookup: CDR1 GTSNPN, CDR2 SVGIG (reference sequence). The CDR3 nucleotides read TGTGCCTGGAGTCCCCAGGGGGCGTATGGCTACACCTTC. Residues: CAWSPQGAYGYTF.

The chain joins TRBV25-1 to TRBJ1-1; 8 nucleotides line up with TRBD1. Germline CDR1 MGHDK, CDR2 SYGVNS. With V trimmed by 5 bases and J by 3 bases, 8 bases remained unmatched. CDR3 length: 15 amino acids. This chain's CDR3 is CASSPWTGWDTEAFF. The CDR3 DNA follows: TGTGCCAGCAGTCCTTGGACAGGGTGGGACACTGAAGCTTTCTTT.

A note on this clone: Different DNA sequences within this sample yield the same CDR3. The chain combines TRBV5-1 with TRBJ1-3; 7 bases align to TRBD1. Germline V CDR1 and CDR2: SGHRS, YFSETQ. The CDR3 is 14 amino acids. The V and J ends lost 0 bases and 3 bases, in that order; junction bases with no gene match: 0. The CDR3 loop reads CASSLAGGGNTIYF. The CDR3 bases are TGCGCCAGCAGCTTGGCAGGGGGTGGAAACACCATATATTTT. Full variable domain (missing parts from reference TRBV5-1 and TRBJ1-3): KAGVTQTPRYLIKTRGQQVTLSCSPISGHRSVSWYQQTPGQGLQFLFEYFSETQRNKGNFPGRFSGRQFSNSRSEMNVSTLELGDSALYLCASSLAGGGNTIYFGEGSWLTVV.

This clone was counted once. One end of the junction varies from germline; a read error may be responsible. The chain is built from TRBV6-1 and TRBJ2-3; TRBD2 agrees at 9 bases. The germline V gene has CDR1 MNHNS and CDR2 SASEGT. CDR3 length equals 15 residues. CDR3 amino acids: CASSEEGTSRDTQYF. In DNA, the CDR3 is TGTGCCAGCAGTGAAGAAGGGACTAGCAGAGATACGCAGTATTTT.

This rearrangement joins TRBV29-1 to TRBJ2-5; D might be TRBD1 or TRBD2, each matching 6 bases. Germline CDR1 reads SQVTM; CDR2 reads ANQGSEA. The V and J ends lost 6 bases and 5 bases respectively, with 16 bases between them. This CDR3 has 13 amino acids. Here the CDR3 reads CSVDRRGRETQYF. The CDR3 DNA reads as TGCAGCGTCGACAGGCGGGGCCGCGAGACCCAGTACTTC. Variable domain in full (rest from reference TRBV29-1 and TRBJ2-5): SAVISQKPSRDICQRGTSLTIQCQVDSQVTMMFWYRQQPGQSLTLIATANQGSEATYESGFVIDKFPISRPNLTFSTLTVSNMSPEDSSIYLCSVDRRGRETQYFGPGTRLLVL.

V is TRBV2 and J is TRBJ1-3; D perhaps matches TRBD1 (6 bases). Germline-derived CDR1 and CDR2 are SNHLY and FYNNEI. Between the trimmed V and J ends, which lost 5 bases and 1 base, there was a span of 12 bases. This CDR3 contains 15 residues. Written as DNA, the CDR3 is TGTGCCAGCAGTCCCAGGGGATATTCTGGAAACACCATATATTTT. Protein sequence: CASSPRGYSGNTIYF.

The rearrangement links TRBV11-2 to TRBJ2-4; the D gene is possibly TRBD2 (6 bases). The CDR3 is 14 residues long. Germline loops: CDR1 SGHAT, CDR2 FQNNGV. V lost 1 base, J lost 6 bases, and 10 bases lay in between. CDR3 protein: CASSLGGGTNIQYF. In nucleotides, the CDR3 is TGTGCCAGCAGCTTAGGTGGCGGGACAAACATTCAGTACTTC.

The genes are TRBV10-3 and TRBJ2-7; D possibly corresponds to TRBD1 (6 bases). CDR3 size: 14 residues. Trimming left V 2 bases short and J 6 bases short, with 14 bases between. Germline lookup yields CDR1 ENHRY and CDR2 SYGVKD. The CDR3 region is CAISEPHRASEQYF. The CDR3 DNA reads TGTGCCATCAGTGAGCCCCACAGGGCTTCCGAGCAGTACTTC.

The J gene is TRBJ2-7, the V gene TRBV5-1, with a weak D call TRBD1 (5 bases). The CDR3 is made up of 11 amino acids. Germline CDR1 reads SGHRS; CDR2 reads YFSETQ. The ends were cut back, 5 bases at V and 3 bases at J, with 6 bases in the middle. The CDR3 here is CASRDNYEQYF. The CDR3 nucleotides are TGCGCCAGCAGGGACAACTACGAGCAGTACTTC.

The count of this clone is one. The CDR3 reads CASSLAQREGLWYEQYF. The CDR3 bases are TGTGCCAGCAGCTTAGCCCAGCGGGAGGGACTTTGGTACGAGCAGTACTTC. The J gene is TRBJ2-7, the V gene TRBV7-9, with 10 bases fitting TRBD2. Trimming at V came to 0 bases and at J to 4 bases, leaving 9 bases not matched to a gene. From germline, CDR1 is SEHNR and CDR2 FQNEAQ (reference sequence). This CDR3 is built from 17 residues.

The CDR3 nucleotides read TGTGCCAGCAGCTTAGCAAGGATTACCCCTAATGAAAAACTGTTTTTT. Encoded protein: CASSLARITPNEKLFF. The genes are TRBV7-2 and TRBJ1-4; no reliable D call. CDR1 and CDR2 from the germline V gene are SGHTA and FQGNSA. This CDR3 has 16 residues. Trimming left V 0 bases short and J 3 bases short, with 11 bases between.

The CDR3 region has the DNA TGTGCCAGTAAGGGGACCAGAGCTTCCTACGAGCAGTACTTC. This sequence encodes CASKGTRASYEQYF. This chain connects TRBV6-1 to TRBJ2-7; tentatively, D is TRBD1 or TRBD2 (5 bases each). Germline CDR1 and CDR2: MNHNS and SASEGT. Trimming took 9 bases from V and 1 from J, leaving 16 bases between them. This CDR3 spans 14 amino acids.

The chain employs TRBV29-1 and TRBJ2-7; 10 nucleotides align to TRBD2. Losses at the gene ends were 7 bases for V and 2 bases for J; bases not matched to a gene: 5. The CDR3 extends over 13 amino acids. Germline CDR1 and CDR2: SQVTM and ANQGSEA. Here the CDR3 reads CSAQGLAAYEQYF. CDR3 sequence (DNA): TGCAGCGCCCAAGGACTAGCGGCCTACGAGCAGTACTTC.

The V call is TRBV7-9, the J call TRBJ2-1; 9 bases are a match to TRBD1. J was trimmed by 8 bases and V by 4 bases; bases with no gene match: 9. Germline values: CDR1 SEHNR, CDR2 FQNEAQ (reference sequence). This CDR3 spans 15 amino acids. CDR3 bases: TGTGCCAGCAGCTCTACCCGGGACAGGGTCTATGAGCAGTTCTTC. Translated, it gives CASSSTRDRVYEQFF.

This chain connects TRBV9 to TRBJ2-1; D gene ambiguous. V shed 6 bases and J shed 0 bases, with 10 bases lying between them. From germline, CDR1 is SGDLS and CDR2 YYNGEE. The CDR3 length is 14 residues. CDR3 in amino acids: CASTSGFSYNEQFF. DNA of the CDR3: TGTGCCAGCACTTCCGGGTTCTCCTACAATGAGCAGTTCTTC.

The chain links TRBV2 to TRBJ2-7; no definite D call. Between the trimmed V and J ends, which lost 7 bases and 3 bases, there was a span of 10 bases. This CDR3 region has 12 residues. Germline loops: CDR1 SNHLY, CDR2 FYNNEI. The CDR3 nucleotides read TGTGCCAGCATGGGGTTTAGCTACGAGCAGTACTTC. Its protein is CASMGFSYEQYF. The full variable domain, completed using reference TRBV2 and TRBJ2-7, is EPEVTQTPSHQVTQMGQEVILRCVPISNHLYFYWYRQILGQKVEFLVSFYNNEISEKSEIFDDQFSVERPDGSNFTLKIRSTKLEDSAMYFCASMGFSYEQYFGPGTRLTVT.

The chain couples TRBV4-1 to TRBJ1-1; D unresolved. Germline loops: CDR1 MGHRA, CDR2 YSYEKL. CDR3 length equals 18 residues. With 3 bases removed from V and 2 bases from J, the gap between germline ends came to 22 bases. The CDR3 sequence is CASSQRPPASTGNTEAFF. The CDR3 DNA is TGCGCCAGCAGCCAGAGGCCCCCGGCGTCGACGGGTAACACTGAAGCTTTCTTT.

V is TRBV23-1 and J is TRBJ1-5, with a possible D match to TRBD1 (6 bases). TRBV23-1 is filed as an ORF, its function uncertain. The CDR3 consists of 13 residues. Trimming stripped 11 bases from V and 7 bases from J, with 18 bases between. CDR3 amino acids: CAQSGTGKQPQHF. CDR3 DNA sequence: TGCGCCCAATCCGGTACAGGGAAACAGCCCCAGCATTTT.

This chain connects TRBV25-1 to TRBJ1-5; D not resolved. Germline V CDR1 and CDR2: MGHDK, SYGVNS. The length of the CDR3 is 14 residues. The V end was cut by 4 bases, the J end by 6 bases, with 13 bases between. The CDR3 sequence is CASSGDVGIQPQHF. The CDR3 region has the DNA TGTGCCAGCAGTGGGGATGTGGGGATTCAGCCCCAGCATTTT.

The V and J genes are TRBV5-1 and TRBJ1-1, with no clear D. CDR3 size: 13 residues. Germline V gives CDR1 SGHRS, CDR2 YFSETQ. The germline V and J ends were trimmed by 2 bases and 0 bases, with 5 bases remaining between them. The CDR3 region has the DNA TGCGCCAGCAGCTTTAAACTGAACACTGAAGCTTTCTTT. The encoded protein is CASSFKLNTEAFF.

The J gene is TRBJ1-5, the V gene TRBV11-2; 7 bases align to TRBD1. Per the germline V gene, CDR1 is SGHAT and CDR2 is FQNNGV. J gave up 5 bases and V 5 bases, and 6 bases lay outside the gene matches. The CDR3 length is 14 residues. The CDR3 sequence: CASSPGTADQPQHF. DNA for the CDR3: TGTGCCAGCAGCCCCGGGACAGCAGATCAGCCCCAGCATTTT.

The chain employs TRBV30 and TRBJ2-7; D is ambiguous. The ends were cut back, 4 bases at V and 4 bases at J, with 8 bases in the middle. Germline V CDR1 and CDR2: GTSNPN, SVGIG (reference sequence). This CDR3 is 11 amino acids long. This chain's CDR3 is CAWKSGYEQYF. In nucleotides, the CDR3 is TGTGCCTGGAAGAGTGGGTACGAGCAGTACTTC.

J is TRBJ2-3 and V is TRBV4-1, with 10 bases aligning to TRBD2. With 0 bases clipped from V and 4 bases from J, the junction kept 7 bases outside the gene matches. CDR1 and CDR2 (germline): MGHRA, YSYEKL. The CDR3 sequence is 17 residues long. CDR3 loop: CASSQDDLAGVADTQYF. The CDR3 DNA sequence: TGCGCCAGCAGCCAAGACGATCTAGCGGGAGTCGCAGATACGCAGTATTTT.

The gene calls are TRBV29-1 and TRBJ2-1; D is perhaps TRBD2 (5 bases). The ends were cut back, 3 bases at V and 0 bases at J, with 18 bases in the middle. From germline, CDR1 is SQVTM and CDR2 ANQGSEA. The CDR3 is made up of 17 amino acids. CDR3 loop: CSVESPWERSSYNEQFF. Written as DNA, the CDR3 is TGCAGCGTTGAGAGCCCCTGGGAGCGGAGCTCCTACAATGAGCAGTTCTTC.

This sequence joins TRBV19 and TRBJ2-7; TRBD1 matches at 7 bases. Per germline, CDR1 LNHDA and CDR2 SQIVND (reference sequence). J gave up 2 bases and V 5 bases, and 9 bases lay outside the gene matches. The CDR3 has 15 residues. The CDR3 sequence is CASSVTGVLTYEQYF. CDR3 DNA: TGTGCCAGTAGTGTCACAGGGGTGTTAACCTACGAGCAGTACTTC.

The chain combines TRBV5-1 with TRBJ1-1; perhaps TRBD1 as D (6 bases). Germline CDR1 SGHRS, CDR2 YFSETQ. V was shortened by 2 bases and J by 3 bases, with 14 bases between the two germline ends. This CDR3 is 15 amino acids long. This CDR3 reads CASSFGRGPDTEAFF. CDR3 bases: TGCGCCAGCAGCTTTGGGCGGGGGCCGGACACTGAAGCTTTCTTT.

The chain recombines TRBV19 with TRBJ1-4; tentatively, D is TRBD1 (5 bases). Germline CDR1 LNHDA, CDR2 SQIVND (reference sequence). The V end was cut by 7 bases, the J end by 7 bases, with 19 bases between. This CDR3 spans 15 amino acids. The CDR3: CASMGLTGAPEKLFF. The CDR3 coding sequence is TGTGCCAGTATGGGCCTTACCGGGGCTCCTGAAAAACTGTTTTTT.

The V and J genes are TRBV30 and TRBJ2-3, with 8 bases aligning to TRBD2. This CDR3 has 14 residues. J gave up 1 base and V 3 bases, and 3 bases lay outside the gene matches. From germline, CDR1 is GTSNPN and CDR2 SVGIG (reference sequence). The CDR3, as DNA: TGTGCCTGGAGGGAAGCGGGGGGCACAGATACGCAGTATTTT. Its translation: CAWREAGGTDTQYF.

The CDR3 is CASSVEGTGAYEQYF. For the CDR3, the DNA is TGTGCCAGCAGTGTAGAAGGGACAGGGGCCTACGAGCAGTACTTC. The chain combines TRBV6-1 with TRBJ2-7; 10 nucleotides line up with TRBD1. This CDR3 has 15 amino acids. CDR1 MNHNS and CDR2 SASEGT come from the germline V gene. Trimming at V came to 4 bases and at J to 2 bases, leaving 5 bases not matched to a gene.